These T cell receptor beta chains were read from a single sample in a study of cytomegalovirus exposure and HLA in healthy donors. TCRdb's copy holds only in-frame clones and misses some; the assay was immunoSEQ multiplex PCR. The table includes fewer than 90,000 clones, about 80% detected once. The sample consisted of PBMCs. These receptors originate from a male donor in good health and CMV-seronegative. Both conserved end residues are part of each CDR3. Fields, in order: V gene, CDR3 length, CDR3 protein.

>TRBV28|14
CASRQGGGEQPQHF
>TRBV28|12
CASSFPGRPQHF
>TRBV5-1|16
CASSLDRSSYNSPLHF
>TRBV28|15
CASSSDSTPRNIQYF
>TRBV4-2|20
CASSQGGLAGAAIDTDTQYF
>TRBV7-6|16
CASSLSNTGDTGELFF
>TRBV6-1|13
CASSELATGELFF
>TRBV6-1|16
CASSESFGTGVGGYTF
>TRBV19|11
CASSPGQGYTF
>TRBV19|17
CASTDRTGTYSNQPQHF
>TRBV27|15
CASSFRQDGTYEQYF
>TRBV5-1|17
CASSLGRSGGAIDEQYF
>TRBV9|13
CASSPGQSGEAFF
>TRBV19|15
CASSKTPHSNQPQHF
>TRBV6-5|12
CASQVGGTEAFF
>TRBV7-2|19
CASSQPGRQAGASYNEQFF
>TRBV5-1|13
CASSFTDPNEQYF
>TRBV7-9|12
CASSLSSYEQYF